This T cell receptor beta chain was observed in a study of sequential checkpoint blockade in melanoma (dated 2019 in TCRdb). The study in broad terms: In a 1:1 randomization, patients received either first-line nivolumab then ipilimumab (arm A) or ipilimumab then nivolumab (arm B). Maintenance nivolumab came after each of the two trial sequences. TCRbeta immunosequencing was performed on DNA from 91 pretreatment melanoma tumor samples. For about two dozen patients, matched tumor biopsies were obtained before treatment and at week 13, following single-agent nivolumab (arm A) or ipilimumab (arm B). Roughly 80% of the matched pre- and post-treatment tumor biopsy pairs came from the same lesion.

What the work shows at the level of the full study, not this receptor alone: Patients whose tumor T-cell fraction and clonality increased by week 13 were about 30 times more likely to achieve clinical benefit. In the nivolumab-first arm (arm A), an association was found between pretreatment tumor TIL clonality and response (P = .04). Small sample sizes and reduced statistical power limited the analyses of tumor T-cell fraction within each arm. Validation of the response-prediction model combining TCR metrics and mutation burden is needed in larger, independent patient cohorts. Tumor T-cell fraction and clonality correlated with PD-L1 staining and CD8+ T-cell counts but not with mutational load.

Measured from the cysteine to the phenylalanine, the CDR3 is 15 residues long. Solely the CDR3 DNA is kept, with 45 bases framed from the first base. The germline V gene provides CDR1 MNHGY and CDR2 SAAAGT. V is clipped by 6 bases and J by 3 bases, and the sequence between their germline boundaries is 18 bases long. The immunoSEQ Assay was used to immunosequence TCRbeta CDR3 regions from genomic DNA. Prior to high-throughput sequencing, genomic DNA was amplified by bias-controlled multiplex PCR. The study's processing was this. To quantify the absolute abundance of each unique TCRbeta CDR3 region, the sequences were collapsed and filtered. Clonality, defined as 1 minus Pielou's evenness, was calculated using productive rearrangements only. Tumor T-cell fraction was calculated by normalizing TCRbeta template counts to usable DNA, which was estimated from several housekeeping genes. A previously published method was used to identify clones whose frequencies were significantly greater in on-treatment samples than in baseline samples. TCRdb took over this immuneACCESS table, retaining in-frame rearrangements with V and J assigned. Such tables are incomplete; in checked studies, under half of the missing clones stem from an unresolved V gene, and the remainder is unexplained. V and J calls and clone size follow that table, whereas D and trimming were derived from the DNA. The sample table lists a few thousand clones, 20% to 25% of them with a count of one. The ten largest make up over 15% of the sample.

Reading the label with the study, this specimen's treatment or condition is: randomized to nivolumab then ipilimumab (arm A) or the reverse (arm B). No trial patient had received prior DNA-damaging chemotherapy. Samples came from patients with melanoma in CheckMate 064, a randomized, open-label phase II trial of sequential checkpoint blockade. Genomic DNA from formalin-fixed paraffin-embedded (FFPE) tissue samples served as the input for tumor TCR sequencing. Turning to this clone: The antigen this receptor binds is unknown. Base qualities are not at hand, and no much larger clone is one base apart.

This TCR was sampled from a human donor with melanoma. The sample here was tumor tissue (inferred from file names), taken from a patient given nivolumab and ipilimumab in sequence. The sequence joins TRBV6-8 to TRBJ2-7; the D region possibly corresponds to TRBD1 (6 bases align). The CDR3 reads CASSRGPYGRYEQYF. The base sequence is TGTGCCAGCAGCAGGGGACCCTACGGCCGCTACGAGCAGTACTTC.